The 2 T cell receptor beta chains in this list originate from one sample, sequenced in a study of T cells in localized non-small cell lung cancer. The method was immunoSEQ multiplex PCR; TCRdb's version includes in-frame clones alone and lacks a portion of them. The data hold about 18,000 clones, with about four fifths observed a single time. Sequencing used peripheral blood, obtained before any cancer treatment. These TCRs come from a male donor at least 60 years old with stage I lung adenocarcinoma.

V and J are TRBV7-3 and TRBJ2-7, with D possibly TRBD2 on 6 matching bases. The CDR3 has 18 amino acids. Between the trimmed V and J ends, which lost 6 bases and 1 base, there was a span of 25 bases. CDR1 is SGHTA, CDR2 FQGTGA, per germline. CDR3 residues: CASSHIRGSTRPSYEQYF. In nucleotides, the CDR3 is TGTGCCAGCAGTCATATCCGGGGGAGCACCCGACCGTCCTACGAGCAGTACTTC.

This chain uses TRBV7-2 with TRBJ1-1, with 7 bases aligning to TRBD1. CDR1 SGHTA and CDR2 FQGNSA come from the germline V gene. The CDR3 covers 14 residues. V was clipped by 6 bases and J by 9 bases; unmatched bases: 13. CDR3 protein: CASRTGTRGPQAFF. The CDR3 DNA sequence: TGTGCCAGCAGAACCGGGACAAGGGGGCCACAAGCTTTCTTT.